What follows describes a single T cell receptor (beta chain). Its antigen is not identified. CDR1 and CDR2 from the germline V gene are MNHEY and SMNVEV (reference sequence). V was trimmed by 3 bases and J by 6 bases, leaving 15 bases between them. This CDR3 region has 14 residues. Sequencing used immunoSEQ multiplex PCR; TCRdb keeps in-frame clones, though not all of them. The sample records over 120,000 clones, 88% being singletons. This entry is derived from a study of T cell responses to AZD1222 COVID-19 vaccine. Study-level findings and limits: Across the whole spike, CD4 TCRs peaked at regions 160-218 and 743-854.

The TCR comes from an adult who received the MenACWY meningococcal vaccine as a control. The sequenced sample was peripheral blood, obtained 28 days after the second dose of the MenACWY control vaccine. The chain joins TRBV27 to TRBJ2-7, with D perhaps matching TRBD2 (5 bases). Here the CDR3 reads CASSFAAGNGEQYF. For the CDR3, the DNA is TGTGCCAGCAGTTTTGCGGCGGGTAATGGCGAGCAGTACTTC.